This T cell receptor beta chain was identified during a study of tumor and adjacent non-tumor tissue in lung cancer. Study-wide context: Samples averaged roughly 4 million productive TCRbeta reads each.

The library came from three nested PCR rounds adapted from ARM-PCR protocols. Using its own MiXCR run on the multiplex PCR reads, TCRdb lists one record per CDR3 protein. Among more than 90,000 distinct CDR3 sequences, around 64% were seen once, and the ten largest hold approximately 20%. Germline V lookup: CDR1 LNHDA, CDR2 SQIVND (reference sequence). Deletions cut 2 bases from V and 2 bases from J, with 7 bases between. This CDR3 spans 15 amino acids. No cell sorting was done before RNA was extracted from the tissue. Only a few counts were recorded for this clonotype. The antigen is unknown. Study-wide results and limits: TCR diversity was significantly greater in tumor than normal lung tissue. Tumor repertoires had a smaller top 100 clone share than normal lung.

The sequencing sample was made of lung tumor tissue. The chain combines TRBV19 with TRBJ2-6, with D perhaps matching TRBD2 (6 bases). The TCR comes from a man in his sixties with non-small cell lung cancer. The CDR3, as DNA: TGTGCCAGTAGTATATCGGGGGCTGGGGCCAACGTCCTGACTTTC. It yields the protein CASSISGAGANVLTF.